This T cell receptor beta chain was recovered during a study of cytomegalovirus exposure and HLA in healthy donors. Across the study: Early released data comprised tens of millions of unique TCRs from HLA-typed donors.

For this clone: Its cognate antigen is unknown.

The CDR3 contains 14 residues. The V end lost 10 bases, the J end lost 2 bases, and 17 bases lay between the germline ends. Germline CDR1 and CDR2: LNHDA and SQIVND (reference sequence). 13 Jbeta primers and 60 Vbeta primers were used for the PCR. The repertoire was sequenced with immunoSEQ multiplex PCR; TCRdb's copy has only in-frame clones and lacks some. Of about 130,000 clones in the sample, approximately 80% were seen once. Study-wide results and limits: Donors belonging to an Asian-associated ancestry cluster reportedly showed fewer N-insertions in productive TCRs than the 666-donor mean, according to what a later analysis found. Among the sequence variants, a highly shared cluster was likely an artifact of sequencing. Presence/absence analyses took donor sequencing depth as roughly uniform.

The sequence was obtained from a man aged 40-49 years in good health and CMV-seronegative. Sequenced sample: PBMCs. This rearrangement joins TRBV19 to TRBJ1-1, with a possible D match to TRBD1 (6 bases). The CDR3 DNA follows: TGTGCCACTAAATCGACAGGAGTAAACACTGAAGCTTTCTTT. Its protein product is CATKSTGVNTEAFF.